The entry that follows covers one T cell receptor beta chain sequence. Its antigen remains unidentified. This sample was taken from a study of CD8+ T cells in alopecia areata. Investigators isolated RNA and reverse transcribed it into cDNA to act as the sequencing template. Here immunoSEQ multiplex PCR was the method, and the copy in TCRdb shows in-frame clones only, minus some. The table records some 150,000 clones, about 53% of them present only once. Whole-study results and caveats: Mice gave a clearer picture of TCR sharing than patients did, possibly for HLA-related reasons.

CDR1 and CDR2 from the germline V gene are ENHRY and SYGVKD. V shed 0 bases, J shed 4 bases, and the junction held 3 bases outside the gene matches. CDR3 length: 16 residues. The chain uses TRBV10-3 and TRBJ2-3; 11 nucleotides match TRBD2. The specimen comprised CD8+ T cells sorted from blood, sampled at week 0. The TCR comes from a human donor with alopecia areata. In DNA form, the CDR3 reads TGTGCCATCAGTGAGTCACTAGCGGGGGTAGCAGATACGCAGTATTTT. Its protein is CAISESLAGVADTQYF.